A selection of T cell receptor beta chains follows, all from one sample in a study of T cells in Graves' hyperthyroidism and ophthalmopathy. TCRdb re-called the multiplex PCR reads with MiXCR, one entry per CDR3 protein. The data hold hundreds of thousands of distinct CDR3 sequences, with approximately 14% observed a single time. Sequencing was carried out using blood. The receptor set was obtained from a woman in her 40s with Graves' ophthalmopathy. Both conserved end residues are part of each CDR3. D genes are given only for firm matches. Size values are once, few and many counts, or a class for expanded clones, and some rows have none.

CDR3nt	CDR3aa	v_gene	j_gene	abundance	d_gene	len
TGCAGTGCTAGAGGGACAGGGGGCTTCAATCAGCCCCAGCATTTT	CSARGTGGFNQPQHF	TRBV20-1	TRBJ1-5	many	TRBD1	15
TGTGCCTGTTCCGAAGGACAGGGGGCTACTGAAGCTTTCTTT	CACSEGQGATEAFF	TRBV30	TRBJ1-1	many	TRBD1	14
TGCGCCAGCAGCGAGGAGAATGCCTACGAGCAGTACTTC	CASSEENAYEQYF	TRBV5-1	TRBJ2-7	many	-	13
TGTGCCAGCAGTTTATTAAGTGGGCAGGGGGGCTACGAGCAGTACTTC	CASSLLSGQGGYEQYF	TRBV28	TRBJ2-7	many	-	16
TGCAGCGTTGAAGATCAAGGTAGCGGGAGTTTCGAGCAGTACTTC	CSVEDQGSGSFEQYF	TRBV29-1	TRBJ2-7	many	TRBD2	15
TGTGCCAGCAGCCTTGCAGGGGTCTATGGCTACACCTTC	CASSLAGVYGYTF	TRBV5-4	TRBJ1-2	many	-	13
TGTGCCAGCAGCTTATTCGGGGGCGATGGCTACACCTTC	CASSLFGGDGYTF	TRBV7-9	TRBJ1-2	few	-	13
TGTGCCAGCAGTGTCGGGGGGGGGCGGAATGAGCAGTTCTTC	CASSVGGGRNEQFF	TRBV2	TRBJ2-1	few	TRBD2	14
TGCGCCAGCAGCTTGGCACTAGCGGGGGGTTCCTACAATGAGCAGTTCTTC	CASSLALAGGSYNEQFF	TRBV5-1	TRBJ2-1	many	TRBD2	17
TGCAGTGCTAGCCAAACAGGATACAAGCAGTACTTC	CSASQTGYKQYF	TRBV20-1	TRBJ2-7	-	-	12
TGTGCCAGCAGTCCACAGGGGACAGCCACGACCTATGGCTACACCTTC	CASSPQGTATTYGYTF	TRBV12-3/TRBV12-4	TRBJ1-2	many	TRBD1	16
TGTGCCAGCAGCTTCCTAAACCCGGGACTAGCGGGGGTATTCGGGGAGCTGTTTTTT	CASSFLNPGLAGVFGELFF	TRBV11-2	TRBJ2-2	few	TRBD2	19
TGTGCCAGTAACGACAGGGACTATGGCTACACCTTC	CASNDRDYGYTF	TRBV19	TRBJ1-2	many	TRBD1	12
TGTGCCACCAGCGGGGACCTCTCGGTGGGGAACACCGGGGAGCTGTTTTTT	CATSGDLSVGNTGELFF	TRBV15	TRBJ2-2	many	-	17
TGTGCCACCAGCACATACGGTAGCAATCAGCCCCAGCATTTT	CATSTYGSNQPQHF	TRBV15	TRBJ1-5	many	-	14
TGTGCCAGCAGTGAATTTGGGGATTCTGTCTATGGCTACACCTTC	CASSEFGDSVYGYTF	TRBV25-1	TRBJ1-2	many	-	15
TGTGCCAGCAGAGGACAGGGGCCCCTGGATCAGCCCCAGCATTTT	CASRGQGPLDQPQHF	TRBV27	TRBJ1-5	many	TRBD1	15
TGTGCCAGCAGTCCCTGGGACAGAGCAATGTACTTC	CASSPWDRAMYF	TRBV12-3/TRBV12-4	TRBJ2-7	many	TRBD1	12
TGTGCCAGCAGTTCCACTCAAGGGGTCTACGAGCAGTACTTC	CASSSTQGVYEQYF	TRBV6-2/TRBV6-3	TRBJ2-7	-	-	14
TGTGCCAGTAGTATACAGGGTGTGGAAGAGACCCAGTACTTC	CASSIQGVEETQYF	TRBV19	TRBJ2-5	many	-	14
TGTGCCAGCAGTATTCGGACCCGCTACGAGCAGTACTTC	CASSIRTRYEQYF	TRBV27	TRBJ2-7	many	-	13
TGCAGTGCCCTGGGGTTCTTTCTAGCGGGAATAACAGATACGCAGTATTTT	CSALGFFLAGITDTQYF	TRBV20-1	TRBJ2-3	few	TRBD2	17
TGTGCCAGCACTCCAGGGGTACAGGGGGCATTTGGCTACACCTTC	CASTPGVQGAFGYTF	TRBV28	TRBJ1-2	many	TRBD1	15
TGTGCCAGCGGGGGCGCCAATCAGCCCCAGCATTTT	CASGGANQPQHF	TRBV2	TRBJ1-5	-	-	12
TGCAGTGCTAGAGAACAGGGGGCTCTCACTGAAGCTTTCTTT	CSAREQGALTEAFF	TRBV20-1	TRBJ1-1	few	TRBD1	14
TGTGCCAGCAGCCCGGGGGACAGGGACAATTCACCCCTCCACTTT	CASSPGDRDNSPLHF	TRBV28	TRBJ1-6	many	TRBD1	15
TGTGCCAGTAGTTTATCGGGACTAGCGGGAGTGGCCTACGAGCAGTACTTC	CASSLSGLAGVAYEQYF	TRBV19	TRBJ2-7	-	TRBD2	17
TGTGCCAGCAGCTTCCGTAGCGGGAGTACCTACGAGCAGTACTTC	CASSFRSGSTYEQYF	TRBV7-2	TRBJ2-7	many	TRBD2	15
TGTGCCAGCAGCTTCGGCCGGGGCAGTCCGGCGGGGGAGACCCAGTACTTC	CASSFGRGSPAGETQYF	TRBV11-1	TRBJ2-5	-	-	17
TGTGCCAGCAGTTACCTAGACGTTCTGGGCACTGAAGCTTTCTTT	CASSYLDVLGTEAFF	TRBV6-5	TRBJ1-1	many	-	15
TGTGCCAGCAGTTACTTCGCAGGGAGAGAGACCCAGTACTTC	CASSYFAGRETQYF	TRBV6-5	TRBJ2-5	many	-	14
TGTGCCAGTAGTATTAAGGCAGGACGTGTCAATCAGCCCCAGCATTTT	CASSIKAGRVNQPQHF	TRBV19	TRBJ1-5	many	-	16
TGTGCCAGCTACCCGGGAGGGAGGGAGTACGCAGATACGCAGTATTTT	CASYPGGREYADTQYF	TRBV28	TRBJ2-3	-	TRBD2	16
TGCAGTGCCGATACAGGGTTCTATGGCTACACCTTC	CSADTGFYGYTF	TRBV20-1	TRBJ1-2	many	-	12
TGCAGTGCTAGAGGGGGCCCAGCGGGGGCCTACGAGCAGTACTTC	CSARGGPAGAYEQYF	TRBV20-1	TRBJ2-7	few	TRBD2	15
TGTGCCAGTAGCCCAGGACTAGCGGGATCCGGGGAGCTGTTTTTT	CASSPGLAGSGELFF	TRBV19	TRBJ2-2	-	TRBD2	15
TGTGCCAGTAGTCAAAGCGACAGGTACTACGAGCAGTACTTC	CASSQSDRYYEQYF	TRBV19	TRBJ2-7	many	-	14
TGTGCCAGCAGACTGACAGGGGATGGTGAAAAACTGTTTTTT	CASRLTGDGEKLFF	TRBV27	TRBJ1-4	few	TRBD1	14
TGTGCTAGTGGTTTATTGGGGTCAGAGACCCAGTACTTC	CASGLLGSETQYF	TRBV12-5	TRBJ2-5	many	-	13
TGTGCCAGCAGTGGGAATAACTATGGCTACACCTTC	CASSGNNYGYTF	TRBV6-1	TRBJ1-2	many	-	12
TGTGCCAGCAGCCCCCTCAGTAACTACAATGAGCAGTTCTTC	CASSPLSNYNEQFF	TRBV11-2	TRBJ2-1	many	-	14
TGTGCCAGCAGTCCAGGACAGGGGGCGACGACTGAAGCTTTCTTT	CASSPGQGATTEAFF	TRBV12-3/TRBV12-4	TRBJ1-1	many	TRBD1	15
TGTGCCAGCAGTTACTCAGCAGGGGGCCTCTCTGGGGCCAACGTCCTGACTTTC	CASSYSAGGLSGANVLTF	TRBV6-2/TRBV6-3	TRBJ2-6	few	TRBD1	18
TGCAGTGCTAGAGAAGGGCTAGCGGGACCAGAGACCCAGTACTTC	CSAREGLAGPETQYF	TRBV20-1	TRBJ2-5	-	TRBD2	15
TGTGCCAGTAGTAGACAGGGACAGACCTCTGGAAACACCATATATTTT	CASSRQGQTSGNTIYF	TRBV19	TRBJ1-3	many	TRBD1	16
TGTGCCTGGAGTGTGCCCCAGGGTTGGAATCAGCCCCAGCATTTT	CAWSVPQGWNQPQHF	TRBV30	TRBJ1-5	few	-	15
TGTGCCACCAGCAGAGATAACGCGCAGGGGGAGACCCAGTACTTC	CATSRDNAQGETQYF	TRBV15	TRBJ2-5	many	-	15
TGTGCCAGCAGCACTCAGACAGGGCAGGACACTGAAGCTTTCTTT	CASSTQTGQDTEAFF	TRBV7-2	TRBJ1-1	many	TRBD1	15
TGCAGTGCTAATGGAGAAGTTTTGGGTCTCCCCGAGCAGTACTTC	CSANGEVLGLPEQYF	TRBV20-1	TRBJ2-7	many	-	15
TGTGCCAGCAGCCAAGATACCGACAGAGGCACTAACTATGGCTACACCTTC	CASSQDTDRGTNYGYTF	TRBV3-1	TRBJ1-2	many	-	17
TGCGCCAGCAGCGGAACAGGGGATCGCGAGCAGTACTTC	CASSGTGDREQYF	TRBV5-1	TRBJ2-7	-	TRBD1	13
TGTGCCAGCAAGAGGGCCGGCACTGAAGCTTTCTTT	CASKRAGTEAFF	TRBV6-5	TRBJ1-1	many	-	12